These T cell receptor beta chains were read from a single sample in a study of post-analysis software for immune sequencing data. TCRdb passed the PCR reads through MiXCR, listing each CDR3 protein once. The data contain a few hundred thousand distinct CDR3 sequences, around a third of them singletons. The sequenced sample consisted of blood. These receptors originate from a girl aged 2 to 17 with multiple sclerosis. The conserved cysteine and the conserved F or W are not part of the CDR3 here. A row's size may be missing; if present it is once, few, many or a size class.

clone size,V gene,J gene,CDR3 protein
few,TRBV7-2,TRBJ1-1,ASSQNGQGTEAF
NA,TRBV3-1,TRBJ1-5,ASSQDASSTQPQH
NA,TRBV12-3/TRBV12-4,TRBJ1-6,ASRGGGAYNSPLH
NA,TRBV3-1,TRBJ2-5,ASSQRGAGPQETQY
NA,TRBV2,TRBJ1-2,ASSEALLRGLLGT
few,TRBV4-2,TRBJ1-2,ASSRKKSGGIGYT
few,TRBV5-6,TRBJ2-7,ASILGTAGSEQY
few,TRBV27,TRBJ1-5,ASSLGGRGTFSNQPQH
NA,TRBV5-1,TRBJ1-1,ASSTGVGTEAF
few,TRBV4-1,TRBJ1-2,ASSQGTGTYGYT
NA,TRBV19,TRBJ1-2,ASSIVNGGTGYT
NA,TRBV6-2/TRBV6-3,TRBJ1-5,ASSQDTGFNQPQH
few,TRBV28,TRBJ1-6,ASSSSTAYNSPLH
NA,TRBV4-2,TRBJ1-5,ASSQDDRAVGINQPQH
few,TRBV10-1,TRBJ2-1,ASSEISSRYNEQF
NA,TRBV6-6,TRBJ1-5,ASRQGPAQPQH
few,TRBV4-1,TRBJ2-5,ASSQEGRGGETQY
NA,TRBV7-9,TRBJ2-5,ASSPRTSIQETQY
few,TRBV3-1,TRBJ2-5,ASSQSGEGETQY
NA,TRBV5-5,TRBJ1-1,ASSLDAGTVEAF